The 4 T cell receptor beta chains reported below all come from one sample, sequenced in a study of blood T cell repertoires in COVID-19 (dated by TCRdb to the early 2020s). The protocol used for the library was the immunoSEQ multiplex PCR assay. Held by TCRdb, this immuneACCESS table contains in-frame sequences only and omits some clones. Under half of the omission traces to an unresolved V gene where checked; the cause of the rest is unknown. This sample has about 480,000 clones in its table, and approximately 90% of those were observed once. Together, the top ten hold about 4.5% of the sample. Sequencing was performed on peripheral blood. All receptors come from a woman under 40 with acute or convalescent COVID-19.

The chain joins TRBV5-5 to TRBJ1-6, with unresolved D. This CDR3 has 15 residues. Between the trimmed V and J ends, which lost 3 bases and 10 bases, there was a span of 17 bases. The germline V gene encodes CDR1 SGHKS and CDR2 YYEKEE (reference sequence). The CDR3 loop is CASSSTVFGGSPLHF. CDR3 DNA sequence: TGTGCCAGCAGCTCAACAGTTTTCGGCGGGTCACCCCTCCACTTT. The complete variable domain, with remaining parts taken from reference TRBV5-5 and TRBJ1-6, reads DAGVTQSPTHLIKTRGQQVTLRCSPISGHKSVSWYQQVLGQGPQFIFQYYEKEERGRGNFPDRFSARQFPNYSSELNVNALLLGDSALYLCASSSTVFGGSPLHFGNGTRLTVT.

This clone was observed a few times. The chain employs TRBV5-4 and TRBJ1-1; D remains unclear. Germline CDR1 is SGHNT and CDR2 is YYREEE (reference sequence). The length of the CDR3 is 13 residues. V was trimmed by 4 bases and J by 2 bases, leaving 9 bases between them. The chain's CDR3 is CASSLQDNTEAFF. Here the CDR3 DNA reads TGTGCCAGCAGCCTTCAGGATAACACTGAAGCTTTCTTT. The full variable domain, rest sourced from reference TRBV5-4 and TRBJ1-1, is ETGVTQSPTHLIKTRGQQVTLRCSSQSGHNTVSWYQQALGQGPQFIFQYYREEENGRGNFPPRFSGLQFPNYSSELNVNALELDDSALYLCASSLQDNTEAFFGQGTRLTVV.

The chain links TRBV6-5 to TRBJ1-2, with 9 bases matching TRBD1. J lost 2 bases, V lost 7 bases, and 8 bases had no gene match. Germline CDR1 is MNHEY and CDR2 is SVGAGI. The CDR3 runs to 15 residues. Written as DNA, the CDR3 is TGTGCCAGCAACCCGTCCGGGACAGGGAACTATGGCTACACCTTC. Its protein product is CASNPSGTGNYGYTF.

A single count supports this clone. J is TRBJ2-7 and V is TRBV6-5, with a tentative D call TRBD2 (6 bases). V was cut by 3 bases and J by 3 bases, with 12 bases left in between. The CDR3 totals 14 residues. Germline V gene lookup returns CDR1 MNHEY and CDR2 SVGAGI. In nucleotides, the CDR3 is TGTGCCAGCAGTTATCGCGGGGCTAACTACGAGCAGTACTTC. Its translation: CASSYRGANYEQYF.